These 25 T cell receptor beta chains originate from one sample sequenced in a study of CD8+CD57+ T cells in acquired aplastic anemia. The template for TCR beta VDJ and CDR3 sequence profiling was genomic DNA. TCRdb redid the calling of the reads with MiXCR, one entry per CDR3 protein. The repertoire holds 150,000 or so distinct CDR3 sequences, with roughly 54% as singletons. The patients chosen for sequencing had shown expansion of CD8+CD57+ cells (detected by flow cytometry). Sequenced input: sorted CD4+, CD8+, or CD8+CD57+ T cells (not recorded which) from PBMCs. Receptors were obtained from a human donor with aplastic anemia.

Many counts were recorded for this clonotype. The V call is TRBV19, the J call TRBJ2-7, with unresolved D. The germline V and J ends were trimmed by 6 bases and 0 bases, with 9 bases remaining between them. This CDR3 spans 13 amino acids. CDR1 and CDR2 (germline): LNHDA, SQIVND (reference sequence). CDR3 residues: CASSQTSSYEQYF. Written as DNA, the CDR3 is TGTGCCAGTAGCCAAACCTCCTCCTACGAGCAGTACTTC.

Ten or more counts support this clonotype. Written as DNA, the CDR3 is TGTGCCAGCAGCTCGTGGGGGACAGGGGCCCTTAAGTCCTACGAGCAGTACTTC. This gives the protein CASSSWGTGALKSYEQYF. This chain uses TRBV5-4 with TRBJ2-7, with 10 bases aligning to TRBD1. CDR3 size: 18 residues. In germline, CDR1 is SGHNT, CDR2 YYREEE (reference sequence). J was trimmed by 1 base and V by 3 bases; bases with no gene match: 13.

This clonotype was seen repeatedly, ten times or more. The V gene is TRBV15, the J gene TRBJ1-1, with TRBD1 identical over 7 bases. Trimming took 0 bases from V and 1 from J; bases not matched to a gene: 2. CDR1 LNHNV and CDR2 YYDKDF come from the germline V gene (reference sequence). The CDR3 is 15 residues long. CDR3 coding DNA: TGTGCCACCAGCAGAGACAGGGGGACGAACACTGAAGCTTTCTTT. Encoded protein: CATSRDRGTNTEAFF.

This clonotype was observed at least ten times. J is TRBJ2-1 and V is TRBV29-1; D might be TRBD1 (6 bases). Germline V gives CDR1 SQVTM, CDR2 ANQGSEA. The V and J ends lost 7 bases and 7 bases respectively, with 20 bases between them. This CDR3 is 14 amino acids long. CDR3 sequence: CSAWGRDKTNEQFF. In DNA, the CDR3 is TGCAGCGCCTGGGGGCGCGACAAGACGAATGAGCAGTTCTTC.

This clonotype was seen repeatedly, ten times or more. This rearrangement joins TRBV5-4 to TRBJ2-3; no firm D call. Per germline, CDR1 SGHNT and CDR2 YYREEE (reference sequence). The V gene lost 2 bases and the J gene lost 1 base, with 14 bases spanning the gap. The CDR3 is 16 residues long. CDR3 sequence reads: CASSFLVRDGTDTQYF. The CDR3 DNA sequence: TGTGCCAGCAGCTTTCTGGTCCGCGACGGCACAGATACGCAGTATTTT.

The rearrangement joins TRBV24-1 to TRBJ2-2; TRBD2 matches 7 bases. Germline loops: CDR1 KGHDR, CDR2 SFDVKD. This CDR3 is built from 16 residues. V was pared by 2 bases and J by 2 bases, with 4 bases of the junction left unmatched. The CDR3 DNA follows: TGTGCCACCAGTGATTGGGGACTACAAAACACCGGGGAGCTGTTTTTT. This codes for CATSDWGLQNTGELFF.

The rearrangement links TRBV7-6 to TRBJ1-5, with TRBD1 as a possible D gene (5 bases). In germline, CDR1 is SGHVS, CDR2 FNYEAQ. The CDR3 consists of 14 residues. Between the trimmed V and J ends, which lost 1 base and 7 bases, there was a span of 11 bases. Here the CDR3 DNA reads TGTGCCAGCAGCTTAGTGCAGGGTTCCCAGCCCCAGCATTTT. Translating gives CASSLVQGSQPQHF.

This chain joins TRBV10-3 and TRBJ2-6; D is unclear. Trimming took 4 bases from V and 4 from J, leaving 11 bases between them. The CDR3 contains 15 residues. Germline CDR1 is ENHRY and CDR2 is SYGVKD. Written as DNA, the CDR3 is TGTGCCATCAGTGGTCAAGGCGCGGGGGCCAACGTCCTGACTTTC. This translates into CAISGQGAGANVLTF.

To note about this clonotype: Germline is not matched at one junction end, which may reflect a read error. This chain links TRBV7-8 with TRBJ2-1; D may be TRBD2 (5 bases). The CDR3 is 11 amino acids. Germline CDR1 SGHVS, CDR2 FQNEAQ. Here the CDR3 DNA reads TGTGCCAGCAGCTCCGCGGGTGAGCAGTTATTC. Translating it yields CASSSAGEQLF.

This clonotype was detected many times. The chain carries TRBV6-5 and TRBJ1-1; no firm D call. This CDR3 spans 16 amino acids. V lost 0 bases and J lost 0, with 11 bases in between. In germline, CDR1 is MNHEY, CDR2 SVGAGI. The CDR3 spells CASSYSIAPMNTEAFF. The CDR3 coding sequence is TGTGCCAGCAGTTACTCGATTGCTCCCATGAACACTGAAGCTTTCTTT.

This CDR3 is CASSLVGQGAPGYGYTF. For the CDR3, the DNA is TGTGCCAGCAGCTTGGTAGGACAGGGGGCGCCCGGCTATGGCTACACCTTC. The chain is built from TRBV5-4 and TRBJ1-2; 11 nucleotides agree with TRBD1. The CDR3 length is 17 residues. Trimming took 0 bases from V and 4 from J; bases not matched to a gene: 8. The germline CDR1 and CDR2 sequences are SGHNT and YYREEE (reference sequence).

This clonotype was seen at least ten times. The chain links TRBV19 to TRBJ2-2; 15 bases match TRBD2. Germline CDR1 and CDR2: LNHDA and SQIVND (reference sequence). CDR3 size: 18 residues. The V and J ends lost 3 bases and 4 bases, in that order; junction bases with no gene match: 6. CDR3 nucleotide sequence: TGTGCCAGTAGTATTCGGACTAGCGGGGGGGATGGCACCGGGGAGCTGTTTTTT. This sequence encodes CASSIRTSGGDGTGELFF.

Details on this clonotype: Just one base apart from a much larger clone, this may be a read error. The chain carries TRBV12-5 and TRBJ2-7; 13 positions match TRBD2. Germline lookup yields CDR1 LGHNT and CDR2 FRNRAP. The CDR3 sequence is 16 residues long. V lost 5 bases to trimming and J lost 2 bases; unmatched junction nucleotides: 6. The CDR3 DNA reads as TGTGCTAGTGGTCTCCCAACTAGCGGGGGGGCCTACGAGCAGTACTTC. Protein product: CASGLPTSGGAYEQYF.

This rearrangement joins TRBV5-1 to TRBJ2-3; 12 bases are a match to TRBD2. The length of the CDR3 is 16 residues. Germline V gene lookup returns CDR1 SGHRS and CDR2 YFSETQ. V shed 4 bases, J shed 4 bases, and the junction held 7 bases outside the gene matches. The CDR3 is CASSRRLAGESDTQYF. Here the CDR3 DNA reads TGCGCCAGCAGCCGTCGACTAGCGGGAGAATCAGATACGCAGTATTTT.

This clonotype was observed a handful of times. The chain employs TRBV19 and TRBJ2-7; no clear D. Trimming removed 6 bases at V and 2 bases at J, with 11 bases between. This CDR3 contains 13 residues. Germline CDR1 reads LNHDA; CDR2 reads SQIVND (reference sequence). The CDR3 reads CASSLGLTYEQYF. DNA for the CDR3: TGTGCCAGTAGCCTCGGGCTTACCTACGAGCAGTACTTC. Full variable domain (outside the CDR3, taken from reference TRBV19 and TRBJ2-7): DGGITQSPKYLFRKEGQNVTLSCEQNLNHDAMYWYRQDPGQGLRLIYYSQIVNDFQKGDIAEGYSVSREKKESFPLTVTSAQKNPTAFYLCASSLGLTYEQYFGPGTRLTVT.

J is TRBJ2-7 and V is TRBV7-9; maybe TRBD2 (5 bases). V lost 0 bases and J lost 12, with 15 bases in between. The CDR3 length is 13 residues. Germline V lookup: CDR1 SEHNR, CDR2 FQNEAQ (reference sequence). The CDR3 nucleotides are TGTGCCAGCAGCTTAGCTCTCGACGAGGGTTCGTACTTC. As protein: CASSLALDEGSYF.

The gene calls are TRBV29-1 and TRBJ2-5; the D call may be TRBD1 or TRBD2 (7 bases each). CDR1 and CDR2 from the germline V gene are SQVTM and ANQGSEA. Trimming stripped 2 bases from V and 5 bases from J, with 18 bases between. The CDR3 totals 15 residues. The DNA of the CDR3 is TGCAGCGTTGAATCCAGGGGGGGCGGGAATGAGACCCAGTACTTC. Protein product: CSVESRGGGNETQYF.

The sample holds many counts of this clonotype. The J gene is TRBJ1-1, the V gene TRBV14; D uncertain. Between the trimmed V and J ends, which lost 4 bases and 4 bases, there was a span of 10 bases. The CDR3 has 13 amino acids. Germline loops: CDR1 SGHDN, CDR2 FVKESK. Here the CDR3 reads CASSLLIGTEAFF. The CDR3 nucleotides are TGTGCCAGCAGCCTCCTGATCGGCACTGAAGCTTTCTTT.

This clonotype came up many times. The rearrangement uses TRBV20-1 and TRBJ2-1; 8 nucleotides agree with TRBD2. V lost 6 bases to trimming and J lost 3 bases; unmatched junction nucleotides: 7. The CDR3 length is 14 residues. CDR1 and CDR2 (germline): DFQATT, SNEGSKA (reference sequence). The CDR3 spells CSALSGGVYNEQFF. The CDR3 region has the DNA TGCAGTGCCCTGAGCGGGGGAGTCTACAATGAGCAGTTCTTC.

This clonotype was counted ten times or more. The chain couples TRBV6-5 to TRBJ2-7, with 7 bases identical to TRBD1. Per the germline V gene, CDR1 is MNHEY and CDR2 is SVGAGI. This CDR3 spans 14 amino acids. J gave up 1 base and V 2 bases, and 2 bases lay outside the gene matches. The CDR3 DNA sequence: TGTGCCAGCAGTTACACGACAGGGTCCTACGAGCAGTACTTC. Protein sequence: CASSYTTGSYEQYF.

The chain joins TRBV20-1 to TRBJ2-1; D is possibly TRBD2 (6 bases). Germline V gene sequence: CDR1 DFQATT, CDR2 SNEGSKA (reference sequence). Between the trimmed V and J ends, which lost 3 bases and 5 bases, there was a span of 20 bases. The CDR3 is made up of 16 amino acids. The CDR3 loop is CSAREGFALGDNEQFF. Written as DNA, the CDR3 is TGCAGTGCTAGGGAGGGGTTCGCGCTAGGGGACAATGAGCAGTTCTTC.

This clonotype was counted ten times or more. The chain is built from TRBV9 and TRBJ1-6; TRBD1 matches 8 bases. CDR1 SGDLS and CDR2 YYNGEE come from the germline V gene. CDR3 size: 15 residues. Trimming removed 2 bases from V and 10 bases from J; junction bases left unmatched: 8. The CDR3 bases are TGTGCCAGCAGCGTTGCTTCAGGGGGCGGATCACCCCTCCACTTT. Translation gives CASSVASGGGSPLHF.

This clonotype has a count of ten or more. The chain has TRBV5-6 and TRBJ2-3, with TRBD2 identical over 8 bases. The CDR3 runs to 15 residues. Trimming removed 0 bases from V and 5 bases from J; junction bases left unmatched: 5. CDR1 and CDR2 from the germline V gene are SGHDT and YYEEEE. CDR3 DNA: TGTGCCAGCAGCTTGGTAGGCGCGGGGGGAGATACGCAGTATTTT. This codes for CASSLVGAGGDTQYF.

This clonotype has at least ten counts. The chain links TRBV15 to TRBJ2-7, with D perhaps TRBD2 (6 bases). The CDR3 sequence is 12 residues long. The germline gives CDR1 LNHNV, CDR2 YYDKDF (reference sequence). Trimming stripped 4 bases from V and 3 bases from J, with 7 bases between. The CDR3 loop is CATSTGGYEQYF. The CDR3 DNA reads TGTGCCACCAGCACCGGGGGCTACGAGCAGTACTTC.

The chain links TRBV7-8 to TRBJ2-5; D ambiguous. V was trimmed by 5 bases and J by 4 bases, leaving 11 bases between them. Germline CDR1 SGHVS, CDR2 FQNEAQ. The CDR3 runs to 13 residues. The DNA of the CDR3 is TGTGCCAGCAGCGCGTCGAGAGTAGAGACCCAGTACTTC. Protein: CASSASRVETQYF.